What follows describes a single T cell receptor beta chain. Its antigen is undetermined. J was trimmed by 6 bases and V by 7 bases; bases with no gene match: 10. The CDR3 has 16 amino acids. From germline, CDR1 is MDHEN and CDR2 SYDVKM. A multiplex PCR was run with 60 Vbeta primers and 13 Jbeta primers. The assay was immunoSEQ multiplex PCR, and TCRdb's table has in-frame clones only and misses some. Of 270,000 or so clones in the sample, about nine tenths were seen once. This sample stems from a study of cytomegalovirus exposure and HLA in healthy donors. Findings and limits, study-wide: Per a prior analysis, the majority of TCR beta V segments were productive roughly 90% or roughly 30% of the time. Accurate prediction of most subjects' HLA-A and HLA-B alleles from TCR beta sequences was reported. After further analysis at a later stage, 17,000 or so TCR beta sequences were associated with HLA alleles at 0.05 false discovery rate.

Sample: PBMCs. The rearrangement uses TRBV28 and TRBJ1-5; 12 bases agree with TRBD1. The sequence was obtained from a girl between 2 and 10 years old in good health and CMV-seronegative. CDR3 DNA: TGTGCCAGCATCGAACCCGGGACAGGGGGCCGTCAGCCCCAGCATTTT. Translation: CASIEPGTGGRQPQHF.